A selection of T cell receptor beta chains follows, all from one sample in a study of shared clonotypes between healthy human individuals. Measured with immunoSEQ multiplex PCR; TCRdb has only the in-frame clones, and not every one. Among 550,000 to 600,000 clones listed, roughly 98% were seen once. The sequenced material came from naive CD8+ T cells sorted from blood. The receptors shown here come from a man under 40 in good health. The CDR3 runs from the conserved cysteine through the conserved F or W. A D gene is named only where the DNA matches it firmly.

v_gene | d_gene | CDR3aa
TRBV27 | - | CASSLSGGGFDEQFF
TRBV9 | - | CASSVGTSGYTF
TRBV9 | TRBD1 | CASSPDFRAGTGYVYNEQFF
TRBV19 | TRBD1 | CASSPGQGSWQYF
TRBV27 | - | CASGSLFWDEQYF
TRBV6-5 | - | CASSYGIEQYF
TRBV6-1 | - | CASSEETSLRNNEQFF
TRBV5-1 | TRBD2 | CASSRRTSGNNEQFF
TRBV5-5 | - | CASRGGGSDYEQYF
TRBV6-5 | - | CASSYGTPGNQPQHF
TRBV4-3 | - | CASSQGPGDYYEQYF
TRBV7-9 | - | CASSPPGAPRTDTQYF
TRBV15 | TRBD1 | CATSSGDSSYEQYF
TRBV11-2 | - | CASSPAETSYNEQFF
TRBV7-6 | - | CASSWDSGRGETQYF
TRBV4-1 | TRBD2 | CASSHPETSGSIGEQFF
TRBV6-5 | TRBD1 | CASTGGVNGELFF
TRBV7-6 | - | CASSDLFEQYF
TRBV10-2 | TRBD1 | CASRLQGTNEQFF
TRBV7-3 | TRBD2 | CASSLSGERDYYNEQFF
TRBV29-1 | - | CSVPSGVGTEAFF
TRBV4-1 | - | CASSQDPNWTEAFF
TRBV28 | - | CASRLEGSRSYEQYF